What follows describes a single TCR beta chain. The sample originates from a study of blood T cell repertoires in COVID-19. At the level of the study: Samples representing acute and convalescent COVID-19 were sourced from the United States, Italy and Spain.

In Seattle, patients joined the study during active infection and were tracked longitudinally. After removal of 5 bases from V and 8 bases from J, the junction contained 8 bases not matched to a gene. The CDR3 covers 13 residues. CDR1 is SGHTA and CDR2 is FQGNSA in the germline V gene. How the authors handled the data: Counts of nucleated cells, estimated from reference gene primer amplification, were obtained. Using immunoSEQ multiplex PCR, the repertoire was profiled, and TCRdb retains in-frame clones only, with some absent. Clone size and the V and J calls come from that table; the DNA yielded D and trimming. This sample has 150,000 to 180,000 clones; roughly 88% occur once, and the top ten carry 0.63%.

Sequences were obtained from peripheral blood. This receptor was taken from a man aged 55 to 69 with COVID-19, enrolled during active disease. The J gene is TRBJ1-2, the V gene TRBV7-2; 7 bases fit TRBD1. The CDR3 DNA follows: TGTGCCAGCAGCCTCGACAGGGTTCAAGGCTACACCTTC. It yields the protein CASSLDRVQGYTF.